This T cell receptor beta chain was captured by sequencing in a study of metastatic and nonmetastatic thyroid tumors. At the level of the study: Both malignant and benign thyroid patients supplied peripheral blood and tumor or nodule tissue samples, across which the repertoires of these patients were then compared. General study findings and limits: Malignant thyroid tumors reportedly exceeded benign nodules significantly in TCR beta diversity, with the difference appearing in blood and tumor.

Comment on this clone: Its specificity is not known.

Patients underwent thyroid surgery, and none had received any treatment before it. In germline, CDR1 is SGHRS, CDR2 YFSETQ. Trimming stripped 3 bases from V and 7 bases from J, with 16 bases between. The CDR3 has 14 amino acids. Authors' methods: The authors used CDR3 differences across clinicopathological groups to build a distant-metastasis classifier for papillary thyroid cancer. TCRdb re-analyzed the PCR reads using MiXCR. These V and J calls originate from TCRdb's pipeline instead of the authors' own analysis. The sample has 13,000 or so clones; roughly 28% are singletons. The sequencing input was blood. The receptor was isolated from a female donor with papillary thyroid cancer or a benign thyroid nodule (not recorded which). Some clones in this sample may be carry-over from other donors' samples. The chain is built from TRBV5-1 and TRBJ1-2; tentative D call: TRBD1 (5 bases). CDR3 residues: CASSYDGTQTGYTF. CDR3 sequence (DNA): TGCGCCAGCAGCTACGACGGGACTCAGACTGGCTACACCTTC.